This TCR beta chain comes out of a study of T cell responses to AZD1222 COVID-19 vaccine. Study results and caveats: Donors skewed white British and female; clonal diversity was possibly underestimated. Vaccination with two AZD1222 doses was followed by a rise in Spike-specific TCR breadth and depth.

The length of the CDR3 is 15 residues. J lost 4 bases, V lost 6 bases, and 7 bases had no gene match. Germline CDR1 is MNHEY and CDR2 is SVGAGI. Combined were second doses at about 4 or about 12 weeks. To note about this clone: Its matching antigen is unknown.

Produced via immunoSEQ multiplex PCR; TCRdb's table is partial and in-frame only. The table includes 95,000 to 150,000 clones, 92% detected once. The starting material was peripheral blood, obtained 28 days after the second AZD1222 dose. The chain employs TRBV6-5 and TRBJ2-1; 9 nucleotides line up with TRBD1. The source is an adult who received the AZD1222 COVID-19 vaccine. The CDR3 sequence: CASSKTGGGYNEQFF. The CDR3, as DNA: TGTGCCAGCAGCAAGACAGGGGGAGGGTACAATGAGCAGTTCTTC.